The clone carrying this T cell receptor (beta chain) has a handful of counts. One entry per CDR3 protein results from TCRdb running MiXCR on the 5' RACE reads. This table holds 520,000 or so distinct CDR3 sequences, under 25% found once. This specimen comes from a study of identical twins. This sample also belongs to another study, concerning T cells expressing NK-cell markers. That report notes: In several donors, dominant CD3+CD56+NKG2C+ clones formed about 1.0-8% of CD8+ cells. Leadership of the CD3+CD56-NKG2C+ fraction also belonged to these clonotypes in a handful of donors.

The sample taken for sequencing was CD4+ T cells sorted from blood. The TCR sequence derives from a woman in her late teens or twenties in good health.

CDR3 nucleotide sequence: TGTGCCAGCAGTTTTTATTTATCCTCCGGAGCGGGATCCTACAATGAGCAGTTCTTC. Amino acid sequence: CASSFYLSSGAGSYNEQFF. This chain joins TRBV12-3 or TRBV12-4 and TRBJ2-1; 7 positions match TRBD2. The length of the CDR3 is 19 residues. Unmatched junction bases numbered 15, after V lost 3 bases and J lost 1 base.